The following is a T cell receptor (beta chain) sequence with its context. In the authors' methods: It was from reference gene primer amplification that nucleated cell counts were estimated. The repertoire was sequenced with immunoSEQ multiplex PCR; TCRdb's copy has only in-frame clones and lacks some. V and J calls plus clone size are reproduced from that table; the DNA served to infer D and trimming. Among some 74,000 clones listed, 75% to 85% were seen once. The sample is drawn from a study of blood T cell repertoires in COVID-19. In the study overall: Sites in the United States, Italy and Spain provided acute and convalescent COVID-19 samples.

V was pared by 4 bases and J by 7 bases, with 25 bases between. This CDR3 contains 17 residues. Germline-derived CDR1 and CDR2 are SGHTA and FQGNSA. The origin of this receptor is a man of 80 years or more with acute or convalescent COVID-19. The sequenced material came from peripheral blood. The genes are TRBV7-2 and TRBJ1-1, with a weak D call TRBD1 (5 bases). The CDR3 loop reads CASSSAPPLAGVGEAFF. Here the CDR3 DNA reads TGTGCCAGCAGCTCGGCCCCACCTCTCGCGGGGGTAGGTGAAGCTTTCTTT.